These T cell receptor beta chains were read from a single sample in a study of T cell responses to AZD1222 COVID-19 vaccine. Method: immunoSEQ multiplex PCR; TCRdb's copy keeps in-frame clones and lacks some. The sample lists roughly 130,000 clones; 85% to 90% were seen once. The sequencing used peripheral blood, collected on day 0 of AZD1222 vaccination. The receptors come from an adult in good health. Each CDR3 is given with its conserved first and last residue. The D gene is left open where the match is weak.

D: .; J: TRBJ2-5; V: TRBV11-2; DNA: TGTGCCAGCAGCCCCTCCACGGGAGAGACCCAGTACTTC; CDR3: CASSPSTGETQYF
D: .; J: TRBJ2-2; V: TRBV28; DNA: TGTGCCAGCAGTCCCCTGTGGGAGAGAGAGGCCGGGGAGCTGTTTTTT; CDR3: CASSPLWEREAGELFF
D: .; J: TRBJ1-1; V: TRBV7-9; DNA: TGTGCCAGCAGCTCCCCGTTGACCGGGGGAGGTCCTGAAGCTTTCTTT; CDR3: CASSSPLTGGGPEAFF
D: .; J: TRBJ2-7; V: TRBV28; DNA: TGTGCCAGCAGTTTAAGGACGCCCCTAGACGAGCAGTACTTC; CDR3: CASSLRTPLDEQYF
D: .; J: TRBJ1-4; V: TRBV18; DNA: TGTGCCAGCTCACCACTTCCTCGGGGGCCCTCAAATGAAAAACTGTTTTTT; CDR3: CASSPLPRGPSNEKLFF
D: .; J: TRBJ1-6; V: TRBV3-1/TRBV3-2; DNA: TGTGCCAGCAGCCAAGATTCACCCCTCCACTTT; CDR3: CASSQDSPLHF
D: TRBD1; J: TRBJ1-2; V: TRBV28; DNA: TGTGCCAGCAGTAGCGGGACAGGGGGCTATGGCTACACCTTC; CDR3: CASSSGTGGYGYTF
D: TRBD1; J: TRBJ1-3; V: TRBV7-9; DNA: TGTGCCAGCAGCGGTACAGGGGTCCGCTCTGGAAACACCATATATTTT; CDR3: CASSGTGVRSGNTIYF
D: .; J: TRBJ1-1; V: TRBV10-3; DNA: TGTGCCATCAGTGATCCGCGTGGCACTGAAGCTTTCTTT; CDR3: CAISDPRGTEAFF
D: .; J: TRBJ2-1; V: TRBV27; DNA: TGTGCCAGCAGTTTATACCGTGGTGAGCAGTTCTTC; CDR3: CASSLYRGEQFF
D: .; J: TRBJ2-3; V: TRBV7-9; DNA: TGTGCCAGCAGCTTAGCGGGCCTCGGGACAGATACGCAGTATTTT; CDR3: CASSLAGLGTDTQYF
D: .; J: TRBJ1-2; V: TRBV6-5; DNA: TGTGCCAGCAGTTCCCTGGGAATCTATGGCTACACCTTC; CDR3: CASSSLGIYGYTF
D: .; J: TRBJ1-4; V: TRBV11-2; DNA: TGTGCCAGCAGCTTCGCTTCGCGGGGGGAACTGTTTTTT; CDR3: CASSFASRGELFF
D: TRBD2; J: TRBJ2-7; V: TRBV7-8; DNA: TGTGCCAGCAGCTTAGATGGACTAGCGGGAGCCTACGAGCAGTACTTC; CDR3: CASSLDGLAGAYEQYF
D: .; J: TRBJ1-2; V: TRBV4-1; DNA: TGCGCCAGCAGCCAACAGCCCTCTAGGGGTAACTATGGCTACACCTTC; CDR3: CASSQQPSRGNYGYTF
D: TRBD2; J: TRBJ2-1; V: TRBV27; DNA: TGTGCCAGCAGTTTGAGGACTAGCGGACACAATGAGCAGTTCTTC; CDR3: CASSLRTSGHNEQFF
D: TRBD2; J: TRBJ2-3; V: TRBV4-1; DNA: TGCGCGTCCACTAGCGGAGGGGGCACAGATACGCAGTATTTT; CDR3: CASTSGGGTDTQYF
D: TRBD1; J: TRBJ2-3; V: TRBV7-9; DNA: TGTGCCAGCAGCTTAACGGACAGGGGAGTCGAAGATACGCAGTATTTT; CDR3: CASSLTDRGVEDTQYF
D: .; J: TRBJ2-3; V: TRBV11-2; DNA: TGTGCCAGCAGCCCCTACGGGACCGACACAGATACGCAGTATTTT; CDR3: CASSPYGTDTDTQYF
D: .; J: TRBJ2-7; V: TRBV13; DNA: TGTGCCAGCAGCCCCCAACGGGGGGCAGAGCAGTACTTC; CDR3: CASSPQRGAEQYF
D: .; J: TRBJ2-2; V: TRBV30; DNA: TGTGCCTGGGCCCGCGTGGTAGGGGAGCTGTTTTTT; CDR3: CAWARVVGELFF
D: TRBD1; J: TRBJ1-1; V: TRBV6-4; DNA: TGTGCCAGCAGTGAAAGCCCGGGACAGGGGAGCGCTGAAGCTTTCTTT; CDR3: CASSESPGQGSAEAFF
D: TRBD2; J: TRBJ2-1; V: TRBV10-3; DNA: TGTGCCATCAGTGGGCTAGCGGGGGGGAGCTCCTACAATGAGCAGTTCTTC; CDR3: CAISGLAGGSSYNEQFF
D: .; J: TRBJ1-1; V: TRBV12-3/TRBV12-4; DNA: TGTGCCAGCAGTTCCTCAACAGAGGGTGAAGCTTTCTTT; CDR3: CASSSSTEGEAFF